This paragraph covers one TCR beta chain sequence. Its antigen is as yet unknown. The CDR3 runs to 15 residues. Germline CDR1 SEHNR, CDR2 FQNEAQ (reference sequence). V was pared by 6 bases and J by 3 bases, with 10 bases of the junction left unmatched. Data came from immunoSEQ multiplex PCR; TCRdb stores just in-frame clones and leaves some out. The repertoire has about 64,000 clones, 90% of them found once; the top ten carry about 1.8%. The data originate from a study of graft-versus-host responses after intestinal transplantation. Study results and caveats: Recipient marrow contained GvH clones, some of which appeared first in ileum or blood. Allografts from individuals with graft-donor T cell macrochimerism displayed high graft-versus-host to host-versus-graft clonal ratios.

Sequences were derived from unstimulated CD8+ T cells sorted from spleen or lymph node cells, sampled before transplant. The chain links TRBV7-9 to TRBJ2-5, with TRBD2 identical over 7 bases. The sequence came from a human donor who was the organ donor for an intestinal transplant. The CDR3 region is CASSPMLGGEETQYF. The CDR3 DNA reads as TGTGCCAGCAGTCCAATGCTGGGAGGGGAAGAGACCCAGTACTTC. The full variable domain, in which reference TRBV7-9 and TRBJ2-5 provide the parts outside the CDR3, is DTGVSQNPRHKITKRGQNVTFRCDPISEHNRLYWYRQTLGQGPEFLTYFQNEAQLEKSRLLSDRFSAERPKGSFSTLEIQRTEQGDSAMYLCASSPMLGGEETQYFGPGTRLLVL.